This T cell receptor beta chain comes out of a study of blood T cell repertoires in COVID-19. About the study: The analysed material was cDNA or gDNA that came from T cells, B-cell-depleted T cells, or PBMCs.

V was shortened by 3 bases and J by 4 bases, with 15 bases between the two germline ends. Germline CDR1 and CDR2: KGHSH and LQKENI. The length of the CDR3 is 15 residues. Data came from immunoSEQ multiplex PCR; TCRdb stores just in-frame clones and leaves some out. The sample carries more than 85,000 clones, roughly nine tenths recorded once. Sequenced material: peripheral blood. The V and J genes are TRBV18 and TRBJ1-2; the D gene is possibly TRBD1 (6 bases). The receptor was isolated from a man aged 65-85 years with acute or convalescent COVID-19. The CDR3 region is CASSPQTGSSYGYTF. The CDR3 DNA reads as TGTGCCAGCTCACCGCAGACAGGCTCGTCCTATGGCTACACCTTC.